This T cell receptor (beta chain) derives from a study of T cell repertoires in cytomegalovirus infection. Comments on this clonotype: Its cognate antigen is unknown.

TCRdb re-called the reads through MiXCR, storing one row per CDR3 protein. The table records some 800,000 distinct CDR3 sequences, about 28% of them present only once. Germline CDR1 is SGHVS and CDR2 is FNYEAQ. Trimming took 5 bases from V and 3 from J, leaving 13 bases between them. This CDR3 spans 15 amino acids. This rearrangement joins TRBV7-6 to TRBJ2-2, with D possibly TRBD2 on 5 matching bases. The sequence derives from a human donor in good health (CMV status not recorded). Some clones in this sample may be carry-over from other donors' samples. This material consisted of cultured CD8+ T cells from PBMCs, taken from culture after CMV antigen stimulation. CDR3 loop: CASSGEQADTGELFF. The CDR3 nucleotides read TGTGCCAGCAGCGGCGAGCAAGCGGACACCGGGGAGCTGTTTTTT.